The clone carrying this T cell receptor (beta chain) occurred a few times. Its specificity is not known. This sample is drawn from a study of T cells in Graves' hyperthyroidism and ophthalmopathy. Amplification of TCR beta CDR3 regions used RNA as the template. The TCR CDR3 first-round RT-PCR relied on the HTBI primer set. MiXCR was run by TCRdb on the multiplex PCR reads, yielding one entry per CDR3 protein. The top ten hold approximately 33% of the sample, which has 300,000 to 450,000 distinct CDR3 sequences, approximately 18% seen once. The CDR3 has 15 amino acids. V was pared by 4 bases and J by 1 base, with 11 bases between. In germline, CDR1 is LGHDT, CDR2 YNNKEL (reference sequence). Patients aged 18 to 65 had newly diagnosed hyperthyroidism that had lasted under 2 months. Diagnoses rested on clinical symptoms, serum thyroxine and TRAb, thyroid ultrasound and orbital computed tomography. Study results and caveats: Also found in blood were most expanded thyroid clonotypes above 0.001. Median prediction lead before ophthalmopathy onset was roughly 6 months with the model.

Sequenced material: blood. This TCR was sampled from a woman aged 25 to 39 with Graves' hyperthyroidism that later progressed to Graves' ophthalmopathy. The V call is TRBV3-1, the J call TRBJ1-5; the D gene is possibly TRBD1 (5 bases). The chain's CDR3 is CASSLGAASNQPQHF. The CDR3 nucleotides read TGTGCCAGCAGCCTCGGGGCGGCGAGCAATCAGCCCCAGCATTTT.